This T cell receptor (beta chain) was found in a study of CD8+ T cells in alopecia areata. Treatment defined: oral pan-JAK inhibitor, 5-10 mg twice daily. The length of the CDR3 is 18 residues. Per the germline V gene, CDR1 is SQVTM and CDR2 is ANQGSEA. The V end was cut by 3 bases, the J end by 0 bases, with 21 bases between. This clone turned up a few times. As yet, its antigen is unknown. Study conclusions and caveats: Compared with normal scalp, lesional scalp had higher clonality and more expanded CD8+ clones. In blood and scalp, many expanded lesional clones persisted during tofacitinib.

Following extraction, RNA underwent reverse transcription to cDNA, which served as the sequencing template. Only in-frame clones appear in the TCRdb table, and some are missing; sequencing was by immunoSEQ multiplex PCR. The table records fewer than 200,000 clones, around three fifths of them present only once. This specimen was CD8+ T cells sorted from blood, taken at week 24, from a patient treated with tofacitinib. The chain links TRBV29-1 to TRBJ2-4, with a tentative D call TRBD1 (6 bases). This receptor was taken from a human donor with alopecia areata. CDR3 DNA sequence: TGCAGCGTTGAGGCCACGTCGACAGGTTTACTAGCCAAAAACATTCAGTACTTC. Protein: CSVEATSTGLLAKNIQYF.